This section outlines one T cell receptor (beta chain) sequence together with its context. The CDR3 end falls 3 residues outside the read, so it is completed with the germline J gene. The CDR3 has 14 amino acids. The germline V gene has CDR1 DFQATT and CDR2 SNEGSKA (reference sequence). Clones were read by immunoSEQ multiplex PCR, and TCRdb kept only the in-frame ones, dropping some. The table lists about 30,000 clones, with 3.1% in the top ten. This sample was taken from a study of T cells in women clearing cervical HPV infection. V and J are TRBV20-1 and TRBJ2-4, with TRBD1 matching over 12 bases. Source material: blood buffy coat. The receptor's source is a woman aged 18 to 69 with a cervical HPV16 infection that either progressed to CIN3+ or cleared (not recorded which). Partial CDR3 DNA: TGCAGTGCTAGGACAGGGACAGGGGGCTCTGGT. It specifies CSARTGTGGSG. The whole CDR3 sequence is CSARTGTGGSGQYF.